These T cell receptor beta chains were read from a single sample in a study of T cells in localized non-small cell lung cancer. The data were produced by immunoSEQ multiplex PCR, yet TCRdb's version contains in-frame clones alone and is incomplete. Found here are 59,000 or so clones, approximately 91% of them singletons; the top ten hold 20%. The specimen comprised peripheral blood, sampled before any cancer treatment. The receptor set was obtained from a man between 40 and 75 years old with stage I lung adenocarcinoma. CDR3s leave out the opening cysteine and the closing phenylalanine or tryptophan. Each record gives: V gene, CDR3 protein.

TRBV6-5,ASSYRQVRYEQY
TRBV11-2,ASSQGRPYEQY
TRBV11-2,ASSLLAGGATGELF
TRBV9,ASSVEGQGAYGNTIY
TRBV19,ASTRVGGRTDTQY
TRBV5-1,ASSLWTRRETQY
TRBV6-5,ASRRQASYEQY
TRBV7-3,ASSLSYPASGGSGELF
TRBV11-1,ASSFLARTYNEQF
TRBV2,ASSVWTGLYEQY
TRBV5-1,ASSFGQEGNEQY
TRBV2,ASSRDRGDGYT
TRBV7-2,ASSLLGSGIETQY
TRBV19,ASSIIAGDTGELF
TRBV29-1,SVEGLAGSSYNEQF
TRBV6-5,ASGPGANQPQH
TRBV6-5,ASKLAGAHTGELF
TRBV18,ASSPGGGEASYGYT
TRBV4-1,ASSQGQGRNSYEQY
TRBV10-1,ASSDKDCSTDTQY
TRBV7-2,ASSLDYEQY
TRBV9,ASSVAGVANYGYT
TRBV30,AWRPGGGRFTEAF
TRBV29-1,SVVRSGQWISGANVLT
TRBV19,ASSPTNQPQH
TRBV9,ASSAVGYGFSTDTQY
TRBV15,ATSREGTVGEKQY
TRBV7-9,ASSPRANTDTQY
TRBV28,ASSTGFGYEQY
TRBV30,AWARGEPPYEQY
TRBV19,ASSLRSSNYGYT
TRBV6-1,ASGEGVRETQY
TRBV5-1,ASSSTGEIEQF
TRBV19,ASSPLASRETQY
TRBV4-1,ASSQDRQGNTEAF
TRBV6-5,ASSYGSRQPQH
TRBV28,ASSFGTLPRGAEQF
TRBV2,ASNPRGAGELF
TRBV28,ASSLLIQSGRYEQY
TRBV2,ASRTEGDEQF
TRBV18,ASSPPRGEPSYNEQF
TRBV27,ASSSAGGASTDTQY
TRBV7-6,ASSQDSGTPQETQY
TRBV28,ASTPPLGIGGTGELF
TRBV29-1,SAGRQVVRYWEATNEKLF
TRBV4-1,ASSQAPHLSGNTIY
TRBV5-1,ASSLAGLTGTEAF
TRBV6-4,ASSVAPSYEQY
TRBV29-1,SVTGTNSYEQY
TRBV7-9,ASSLVAGSNTGELF
TRBV7-6,ASSQDWDSSYEQY
TRBV4-2,ASSQEFATNEKLF
TRBV2,ASSEYNEQF
TRBV25-1,ASSESAGILPYEQY
TRBV7-9,ASSQTALDYQETQY
TRBV19,ASSIAGYGNEKLF
TRBV5-1,ASSSGGGENTEAF
TRBV19,ASSIDGHSNQETQY